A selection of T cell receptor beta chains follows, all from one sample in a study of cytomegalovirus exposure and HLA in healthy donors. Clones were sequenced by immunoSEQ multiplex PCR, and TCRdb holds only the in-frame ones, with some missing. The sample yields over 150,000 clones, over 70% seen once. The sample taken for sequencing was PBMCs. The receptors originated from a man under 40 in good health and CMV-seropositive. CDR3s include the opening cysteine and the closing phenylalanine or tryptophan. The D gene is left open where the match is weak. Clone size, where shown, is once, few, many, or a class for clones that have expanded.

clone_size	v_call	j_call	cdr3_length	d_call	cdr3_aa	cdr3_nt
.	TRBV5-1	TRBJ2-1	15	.	CASRPGPERRNEQFF	TGCGCCAGCCGCCCCGGGCCTGAGCGGAGGAATGAGCAGTTCTTC
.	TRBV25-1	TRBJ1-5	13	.	CASSVRGNQPQHF	TGTGCCAGCAGTGTACGGGGCAATCAGCCCCAGCATTTT
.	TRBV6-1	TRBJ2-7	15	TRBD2	CASSEALAGSYEQYF	TGTGCCAGCAGTGAAGCCCTAGCGGGATCCTACGAGCAGTACTTC
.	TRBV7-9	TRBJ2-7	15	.	CSSSLGGTATYEQYF	TGTTCCAGCAGCTTAGGGGGGACTGCCACCTACGAGCAGTACTTC
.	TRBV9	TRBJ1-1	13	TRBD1	CASSPGTEREAFF	TGTGCCAGCAGCCCAGGGACAGAGAGAGAAGCTTTCTTT
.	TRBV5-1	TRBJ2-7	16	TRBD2	CASSSWTSGRVYEQYF	TGCGCCAGCAGCTCATGGACTAGCGGGAGAGTATACGAGCAGTACTTC
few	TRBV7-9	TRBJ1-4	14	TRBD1	CASSSGQGVEKLFF	TGTGCCAGCAGCTCGGGACAGGGGGTAGAAAAACTGTTTTTT
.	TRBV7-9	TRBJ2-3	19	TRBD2	CASSPQRTSGRRKADTQYF	TGTGCCAGCAGCCCCCAAAGGACTAGCGGGAGGAGGAAGGCAGATACGCAGTATTTT
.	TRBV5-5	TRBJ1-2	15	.	CASSGGTELNYGYTF	TGTGCCAGCAGCGGAGGGACCGAACTGAACTATGGCTACACCTTC
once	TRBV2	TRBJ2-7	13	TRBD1	CASSGDRGLEQYF	TGTGCCAGCAGTGGTGACAGGGGGCTCGAGCAGTACTTC
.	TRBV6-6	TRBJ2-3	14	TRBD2	CASSQLAVTDTQYF	TGTGCCAGCAGTCAGCTAGCGGTCACAGATACGCAGTATTTT
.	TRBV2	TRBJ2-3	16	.	CASSVAGSKGTDTQYF	TGTGCCAGCAGTGTCGCGGGATCAAAGGGCACAGATACGCAGTATTTT
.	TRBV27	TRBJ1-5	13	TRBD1	CASSPTGNQPQHF	TGTGCCAGCAGCCCGACAGGGAATCAGCCCCAGCATTTT
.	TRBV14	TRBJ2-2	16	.	CASSQHQGHVAGELFF	TGTGCCAGCAGCCAGCATCAGGGGCATGTGGCCGGGGAGCTGTTTTTT
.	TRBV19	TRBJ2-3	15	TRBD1	CASSTRDRGTDTQYF	TGTGCCAGTAGTACAAGGGACAGGGGAACAGATACGCAGTATTTT
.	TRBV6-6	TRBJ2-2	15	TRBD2	CASSPLAGGIGELFF	TGTGCCAGCAGTCCGCTAGCGGGAGGGATCGGGGAGCTGTTTTTT
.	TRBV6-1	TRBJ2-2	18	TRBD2	CASREPGTSGRRIGELFF	TGTGCCAGCAGAGAACCCGGGACTAGCGGGAGACGCATCGGGGAGCTGTTTTTT
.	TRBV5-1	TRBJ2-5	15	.	CASSNTLGEGETQYF	TGCGCCAGCAGCAATACCCTCGGGGAAGGGGAGACCCAGTACTTC
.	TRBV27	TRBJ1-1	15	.	CASSLSSPGNTEAFF	TGTGCCAGCAGTTTATCGAGTCCGGGTAACACTGAAGCTTTCTTT
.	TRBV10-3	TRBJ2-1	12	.	CAISESRNEQFF	TGTGCCATCAGTGAGTCGAGGAATGAGCAGTTCTTC
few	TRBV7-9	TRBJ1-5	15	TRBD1	CASSADRVKNQPQHF	TGTGCCAGCAGCGCAGACAGGGTTAAAAATCAGCCCCAGCATTTT
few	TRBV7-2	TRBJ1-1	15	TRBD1	CASGRQGSMNTEAFF	TGTGCCAGCGGGAGACAGGGTTCGATGAACACTGAAGCTTTCTTT
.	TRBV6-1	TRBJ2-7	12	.	CASSGQGYEQYF	TGTGCCAGCAGCGGGCAGGGATACGAGCAGTACTTC
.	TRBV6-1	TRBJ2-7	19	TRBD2	CASSELVHFRGGESYEQYF	TGTGCCAGCAGTGAATTAGTTCATTTTCGGGGGGGCGAATCCTACGAGCAGTACTTC
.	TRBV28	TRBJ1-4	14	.	CASTTGATNEKLFF	TGTGCCAGCACCACGGGTGCAACTAATGAAAAACTGTTTTTT
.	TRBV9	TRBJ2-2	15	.	CASSATGQNTGELFF	TGTGCCAGCAGCGCTACCGGACAGAACACCGGGGAGCTGTTTTTT
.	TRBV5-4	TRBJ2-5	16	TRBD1	CASTTGTAGLGETQYF	TGTGCCAGCACCACCGGGACAGCCGGTCTCGGCGAGACCCAGTACTTC
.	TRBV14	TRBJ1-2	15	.	CASSPFGQGVYGYTF	TGTGCCAGCAGCCCCTTTGGGCAGGGCGTCTATGGCTACACCTTC
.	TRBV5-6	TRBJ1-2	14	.	CASTSGPGLNGYTF	TGTGCCAGCACTTCTGGACCAGGGTTGAATGGCTACACCTTC
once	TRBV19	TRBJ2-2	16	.	CASSIRDGSRTGELFF	TGTGCCAGTAGTATAAGAGACGGGAGCCGCACCGGGGAGCTGTTTTTT
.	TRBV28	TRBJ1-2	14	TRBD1	CASRRDRGNYGYTF	TGTGCCAGCAGACGGGACAGGGGTAACTATGGCTACACCTTC
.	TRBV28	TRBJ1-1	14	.	CASSLVSENTEAFF	TGTGCCAGCAGTTTAGTTTCAGAAAACACTGAAGCTTTCTTT
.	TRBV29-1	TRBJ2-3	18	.	CSVEVGQGSILSTDTQYF	TGCAGCGTTGAAGTGGGCCAGGGGAGTATTCTTAGCACAGATACGCAGTATTTT
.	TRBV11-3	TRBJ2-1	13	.	CASSPHTDNEQFF	TGTGCCAGCAGCCCCCACACAGACAATGAGCAGTTCTTC
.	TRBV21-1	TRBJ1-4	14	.	CASSKTAGNEKLFF	TGTGCCAGCAGCAAGACGGCCGGGAATGAAAAACTGTTTTTT
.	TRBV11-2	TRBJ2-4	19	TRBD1	CASSPRTGGWLEAKNIQYF	TGTGCCAGCAGCCCCAGGACAGGGGGCTGGTTGGAGGCCAAAAACATTCAGTACTTC
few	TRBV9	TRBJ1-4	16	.	CASSVGGVATNEKLFF	TGTGCCAGCAGCGTAGGGGGCGTTGCAACTAATGAAAAACTGTTTTTT
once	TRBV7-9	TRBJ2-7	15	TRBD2	CASSSLAGGPHEQYF	TGTGCCAGCAGCTCACTAGCGGGAGGGCCCCACGAGCAGTACTTC
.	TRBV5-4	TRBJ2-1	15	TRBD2	CASSRDSGGYNEQFF	TGTGCCAGCTCCAGGGATAGCGGGGGTTACAATGAGCAGTTCTTC
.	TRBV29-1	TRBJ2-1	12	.	CSARTDYNEQFF	TGCAGCGCCCGGACAGATTACAATGAGCAGTTCTTC
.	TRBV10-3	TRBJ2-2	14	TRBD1	CATEQGADTGELFF	TGTGCCACTGAACAGGGGGCCGACACCGGGGAGCTGTTTTTT
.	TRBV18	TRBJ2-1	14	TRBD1	CASSPSVRDRTQFF	TGTGCCAGCTCACCGTCTGTCCGGGACAGGACGCAGTTCTTC
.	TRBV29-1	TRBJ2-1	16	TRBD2	CSSTGTSGEKRNEQFF	TGCAGCTCCACCGGGACTAGCGGGGAGAAAAGGAATGAGCAGTTCTTC
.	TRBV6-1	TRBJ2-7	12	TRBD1	CATRDSTYEQYF	TGTGCCACCCGGGACAGTACCTACGAGCAGTACTTC